This record looks at one T cell receptor beta chain sequence and its context. This sample was taken from a study of blood T cell repertoires in COVID-19. Background on the study: PBMCs, B-cell-depleted T cells, or T cells provided the cDNA or gDNA that made up the material.

Participants had their cohort set by participant-reported clinical history. In germline, CDR1 is LGHDT, CDR2 YNNKEL (reference sequence). The CDR3 is 14 amino acids. Losses at the gene ends were 6 bases for V and 2 bases for J; bases not matched to a gene: 6. Assay: immunoSEQ multiplex PCR; the TCRdb copy retains only in-frame clones and omits some. The sample consists of roughly 400,000 clones, approximately 93% of them appearing once. Sequencing input: PBMCs or T cells enriched from blood (not recorded which). This chain uses TRBV3-1 (or the pseudogene TRBV3-2) with TRBJ1-2; TRBD1 matches 7 bases. This TCR was sampled from a woman aged 40 to 50 who had been exposed to COVID-19. DNA of the CDR3: TGTGCCAGCAGACCGACAGGGTCGAACTATGGCTACACCTTC. This gives the protein CASRPTGSNYGYTF.